Below are 25 T cell receptor beta chains sequenced from a single sample in a study of T cell changes during pregnancy in multiple sclerosis (dated by TCRdb to between 2018 and 2020). To prepare the library, the immunoSEQ multiplex PCR assay was applied. TCRdb holds this immuneACCESS table with in-frame rearrangements only. Some clones are missing; in checked studies, unresolved V genes explain under half, and the rest has no known cause. This sample is represented by roughly 40,000 clones; about 93% of them were singletons. The ten largest clones capture about 0.4% of the sample. Sequencing used CD4+ T cells from peripheral blood mononuclear cells, obtained in the third trimester of pregnancy. Receptors were obtained from a female donor with multiple sclerosis, enrolled in a pregnancy study.

This clone showed up just a few times. V is TRBV7-9 and J is TRBJ2-1, with TRBD1 matching over 10 bases. The CDR3 is made up of 14 amino acids. The germline V gene encodes CDR1 SEHNR and CDR2 FQNEAQ (reference sequence). V was pared by 1 base and J by 8 bases, with 2 bases of the junction left unmatched. The CDR3, as DNA: TGTGCCAGCAGCTTAGGACAGGGGGCCGATGAGCAGTTCTTC. Translating gives CASSLGQGADEQFF.

The V and J genes are TRBV6-4 and TRBJ1-4; D perhaps matches TRBD1 (6 bases). Trimming took off 0 bases at V and 3 bases at J, with 8 bases between the two ends. Germline loops: CDR1 MRHNA, CDR2 SNTAGT. The CDR3 contains 15 residues. CDR3 nucleotide sequence: TGTGCCAGCAGTGACTCACAGGGTCCTAATGAAAAACTGTTTTTT. This sequence encodes CASSDSQGPNEKLFF.

V usage is TRBV19 and J usage is TRBJ1-4, with 8 bases matching TRBD1. The germline gives CDR1 LNHDA, CDR2 SQIVND (reference sequence). The CDR3 sequence is 15 residues long. The junction had 10 bases not matched to a gene; V was cut back by 5 bases and J by 8 bases. The CDR3 nucleotides read TGTGCCAGTAGTTTCAGAGAGACAGGGGTGGAAAAACTGTTTTTT. Protein sequence: CASSFRETGVEKLFF.

The chain is built from TRBV5-4 and TRBJ1-1; D remains ambiguous. CDR3 length equals 12 residues. Germline CDR1 and CDR2: SGHNT and YYREEE (reference sequence). V was trimmed by 6 bases and J by 5 bases, leaving 11 bases between them. CDR3: CASTQPGTEAFF. CDR3 sequence (DNA): TGTGCCAGCACGCAACCGGGAACTGAAGCTTTCTTT.

V gene TRBV10-3 combines with J gene TRBJ2-7; the match to TRBD1 covers 8 bases. CDR1 and CDR2 from the germline V gene are ENHRY and SYGVKD. Trimming at V came to 8 bases and at J to 1 base, leaving 10 bases not matched to a gene. This CDR3 spans 15 amino acids. CDR3 nucleotide sequence: TGTGCCATCGGATCGGGCAGGGGGCGATCCTACGAGCAGTACTTC. It is translated as CAIGSGRGRSYEQYF.

The rearrangement uses TRBV28 and TRBJ1-1, with D perhaps matching TRBD1 (5 bases). V lost 8 bases, J lost 6 bases, and 22 bases lay in between. This CDR3 has 15 amino acids. The germline gives CDR1 MDHEN, CDR2 SYDVKM. CDR3 coding DNA: TGTGCCAGCGGGTCGGAGGGGTCGGGGAGGCCTGAAGCTTTCTTT. As protein: CASGSEGSGRPEAFF. Full variable domain (rest looked up from reference TRBV28 and TRBJ1-1): DVKVTQSSRYLVKRTGEKVFLECVQDMDHENMFWYRQDPGLGLRLIYFSYDVKMKEKGDIPEGYSVSREKKERFSLILESASTNQTSMYLCASGSEGSGRPEAFFGQGTRLTVV.

This chain links TRBV28 with TRBJ2-5, with D tentatively TRBD2 (7 bases). The CDR3 loop spans 15 amino acids. Germline V gene sequence: CDR1 MDHEN, CDR2 SYDVKM. Trimming stripped 3 bases from V and 4 bases from J, with 15 bases between. The CDR3 sequence is CASSLNQGGGETQYF. The CDR3 nucleotides are TGTGCCAGCAGTTTGAATCAAGGGGGGGGAGAGACCCAGTACTTC.

The V and J genes are TRBV10-3 and TRBJ2-7; 8 bases match TRBD2. This CDR3 comprises 15 residues. Unmatched junction bases numbered 12, after V lost 6 bases and J lost 5 bases. Germline V CDR1 and CDR2: ENHRY, SYGVKD. Written as DNA, the CDR3 is TGTGCCATCAGCCCCGGGGGGGGCGGCGGGGACGAGCAGTACTTC. Amino acids: CAISPGGGGGDEQYF.

The rearrangement uses TRBV19 and TRBJ1-5, with 12 bases lining up with TRBD1. The CDR3 spans 16 residues. Germline trimming cut 5 bases from V and 7 bases from J; bases unmatched to any gene: 9. Germline CDR1 LNHDA, CDR2 SQIVND (reference sequence). The CDR3 coding sequence is TGTGCCAGTAGTGCGACCGGGACAGGGGGCCGACAGCCCCAGCATTTT. Protein product: CASSATGTGGRQPQHF.

The V call is TRBV18, the J call TRBJ2-1, with 8 bases identical to TRBD2. The CDR3 has 14 amino acids. Germline V gene data show CDR1 as KGHSH and CDR2 as LQKENI. V gave up 6 bases and J gave up 5 bases; unmatched junction bases: 6. In nucleotides, the CDR3 is TGTGCCAGCTCCCCCCTAGCGGGTAACAATGAGCAGTTCTTC. It yields the protein CASSPLAGNNEQFF.

V gene TRBV5-6 combines with J gene TRBJ2-3; D call uncertain. Germline assignment: CDR1 SGHDT and CDR2 YYEEEE. This CDR3 is built from 12 residues. V lost 2 bases to trimming and J lost 3 bases, with 4 bases between them. Here the CDR3 reads CASSFGTDTQYF. The DNA for the CDR3 is TGTGCCAGCAGCTTCGGTACAGATACGCAGTATTTT. The complete variable domain, with remaining parts taken from reference TRBV5-6 and TRBJ2-3, reads DAGVTQSPTHLIKTRGQQVTLRCSPKSGHDTVSWYQQALGQGPQFIFQYYEEEERQRGNFPDRFSGHQFPNYSSELNVNALLLGDSALYLCASSFGTDTQYFGPGTRLTVL.

The CDR3 nucleotides are TGTGCCAGCAGTCCGGGACAGGGGAACACTGAAGCTTTCTTT. Translating gives CASSPGQGNTEAFF. V and J are TRBV4-2 and TRBJ1-1; TRBD1 matches at 9 bases. CDR1 is LGHNA, CDR2 YNFKEQ, per germline. V shed 6 bases and J 1 base; nucleotides not matched to a gene: 3. This CDR3 has 14 residues.

As concerns this clone: A read error may produce the germline difference seen at one junction end. The chain couples TRBV4-2 to TRBJ2-7, with D perhaps TRBD2 (5 bases). The V gene's germline CDR1 is LGHNA and CDR2 YNFKEQ. The CDR3 contains 14 residues. The CDR3 DNA follows: TGTGCCAGCAGCGAAGAGCGGAGCTCCTACGAGCAGTACTTC. Its protein is CASSEERSSYEQYF.

This clone was observed a handful of times. The gene calls are TRBV7-6 and TRBJ2-3, with 10 bases identical to TRBD2. The germline gives CDR1 SGHVS, CDR2 FNYEAQ. Losses at the gene ends were 2 bases for V and 3 bases for J; bases not matched to a gene: 5. The CDR3 consists of 16 residues. Here the CDR3 reads CASSLSSGSWTDTQYF. The CDR3 bases are TGTGCCAGCAGCTTATCTAGCGGGAGTTGGACAGATACGCAGTATTTT.

This chain links TRBV25-1 with TRBJ2-7; 7 positions match TRBD2. The V and J ends lost 8 bases and 2 bases, in that order; junction bases with no gene match: 9. The CDR3 has 14 residues. Per germline, CDR1 MGHDK and CDR2 SYGVNS. The chain's CDR3 is CASANVGGTYEQYF. The DNA for the CDR3 is TGTGCCAGCGCCAATGTGGGAGGGACCTACGAGCAGTACTTC.

The chain has TRBV19 and TRBJ1-1; no definite D call. V dropped 5 bases and J dropped 2 bases, with 12 bases sitting between them. From germline, CDR1 is LNHDA and CDR2 SQIVND (reference sequence). The CDR3 extends over 14 amino acids. CDR3 residues: CASSAQTVNTEAFF. The DNA for the CDR3 is TGTGCCAGTAGTGCTCAAACAGTAAACACTGAAGCTTTCTTT. The complete variable domain, with remaining parts taken from reference TRBV19 and TRBJ1-1, reads DGGITQSPKYLFRKEGQNVTLSCEQNLNHDAMYWYRQDPGQGLRLIYYSQIVNDFQKGDIAEGYSVSREKKESFPLTVTSAQKNPTAFYLCASSAQTVNTEAFFGQGTRLTVV.

The gene calls are TRBV18 and TRBJ1-4; D perhaps matches TRBD1 (5 bases). This CDR3 comprises 16 residues. Germline V gives CDR1 KGHSH, CDR2 LQKENI. Trimming shortened V by 4 bases and J by 5 bases, and 17 bases separated the two germline ends. In DNA, the CDR3 is TGTGCCAGCTCACGGATAGCCCTCGGACAAAATGAAAAACTGTTTTTT. As protein: CASSRIALGQNEKLFF.

This clone showed up just a few times. In DNA, the CDR3 is TGTGCCAGCAGCTTAGGACTAGCCCGCGGGTCTGAGACCCAGTACTTC. Translated, it gives CASSLGLARGSETQYF. This chain links TRBV7-2 with TRBJ2-5; 7 bases fit TRBD2. CDR1 is SGHTA, CDR2 FQGNSA, per germline. The CDR3 loop spans 16 amino acids. Trimming removed 1 base from V and 5 bases from J; junction bases left unmatched: 10.

This clone was observed a handful of times. The rearrangement links TRBV7-6 to TRBJ2-1; 8 bases line up with TRBD2. The ends lost 2 bases at V and 5 bases at J; junction bases unmatched: 5. The germline CDR1 and CDR2 sequences are SGHVS and FNYEAQ. The CDR3 runs 15 residues. CDR3 bases: TGTGCCAGCAGCTTAACGGGAGGGCCAGACAATGAGCAGTTCTTC. It encodes CASSLTGGPDNEQFF.

This CDR3 is CASSEALRRYQPQHF. In DNA, the CDR3 is TGTGCCAGCAGTGAAGCGCTTCGCAGGTATCAGCCCCAGCATTTT. This rearrangement joins TRBV6-1 to TRBJ1-5; no firm D call. Looked up from germline, CDR1 is MNHNS and CDR2 is SASEGT. The V and J ends lost 0 bases and 5 bases respectively, with 11 bases between them. The CDR3 extends over 15 amino acids.

This chain links TRBV19 with TRBJ1-4; TRBD1 matches at 8 bases. J was trimmed by 8 bases and V by 7 bases; bases with no gene match: 6. Germline lookup yields CDR1 LNHDA and CDR2 SQIVND (reference sequence). This CDR3 is 13 amino acids long. CDR3 coding DNA: TGTGCCAGTAAGGTGGCAGGGGGCGAAAAACTGTTTTTT. Its translation: CASKVAGGEKLFF.

The rearrangement uses TRBV9 and TRBJ2-1, with a weak D call TRBD1 (5 bases). Germline values: CDR1 SGDLS, CDR2 YYNGEE. The CDR3 length is 16 residues. V lost 7 bases, J lost 0 bases, and 17 bases lay in between. The CDR3 here is CASSPVQGSSYNEQFF. CDR3 coding DNA: TGTGCCAGCTCCCCCGTGCAGGGTAGCTCCTACAATGAGCAGTTCTTC.

J is TRBJ2-2 and V is TRBV20-1, with D unclear. The CDR3 is made up of 11 amino acids. The germline V gene encodes CDR1 DFQATT and CDR2 SNEGSKA (reference sequence). With 4 bases removed from V and 6 bases from J, the gap between germline ends came to 6 bases. CDR3 sequence: CSATRAGELFF. As DNA, the CDR3 is TGCAGTGCTACCCGGGCCGGGGAGCTGTTTTTT.

This chain joins TRBV6-1 and TRBJ2-5; TRBD2 aligns across 13 bases. The V gene end was trimmed by 1 base and the J gene end by 6 bases; junction bases not matched to a gene: 5. Germline V gene data show CDR1 as MNHNS and CDR2 as SASEGT. The CDR3 is 16 residues long. Written as DNA, the CDR3 is TGTGCCAGCAGTGAAGTGATGGGACTAGCGGGGAAGACCCAGTACTTC. Its protein is CASSEVMGLAGKTQYF.

The genes are TRBV29-1 and TRBJ1-5; no firm D call. Trimming left V 6 bases short and J 2 bases short, with 11 bases between. This CDR3 contains 13 residues. Germline lookup yields CDR1 SQVTM and CDR2 ANQGSEA. CDR3 sequence: CSVADGGNQPQHF. The CDR3 DNA is TGCAGCGTAGCGGACGGAGGCAATCAGCCCCAGCATTTT.